A single sample is the source of the 14 T cell receptor beta chains below, sequenced in a study of shared clonotypes between healthy human individuals. Produced via immunoSEQ multiplex PCR; TCRdb's table is partial and in-frame only. This table holds about a million clones, 70% to 80% found once. Material for sequencing was memory CD4+ T cells sorted from blood. As for subset: CD45RA-negative fraction. The source of these receptors is a man between 18 and 35 years old in good health.

The chain links TRBV6-5 to TRBJ2-1; 10 bases fit TRBD2. V lost 6 bases to trimming and J lost 2 bases; unmatched junction nucleotides: 4. This CDR3 contains 15 residues. From germline, CDR1 is MNHEY and CDR2 SVGAGI. This CDR3 is CASSLTSGAYNEQFF. The DNA for the CDR3 is TGTGCCAGCAGCCTAACTAGCGGGGCCTACAATGAGCAGTTCTTC.

The rearrangement uses TRBV2 and TRBJ1-5; D possibly corresponds to TRBD1 (5 bases). V lost 4 bases and J lost 0, with 7 bases in between. Germline V gene sequence: CDR1 SNHLY, CDR2 FYNNEI. The CDR3 has 14 amino acids. The CDR3 here is CASSGDGSNQPQHF. The CDR3 nucleotides read TGTGCCAGCAGTGGGGACGGTAGCAATCAGCCCCAGCATTTT. The whole variable domain, remainder taken from reference TRBV2 and TRBJ1-5, is EPEVTQTPSHQVTQMGQEVILRCVPISNHLYFYWYRQILGQKVEFLVSFYNNEISEKSEIFDDQFSVERPDGSNFTLKIRSTKLEDSAMYFCASSGDGSNQPQHFGDGTRLSIL.

This clone was seen only once. A read error is possible here, since a much larger clone lies one base away. The chain recombines TRBV5-1 with TRBJ1-1; 9 bases are a match to TRBD1. In germline, CDR1 is SGHRS, CDR2 YFSETQ. The CDR3 has 14 amino acids. V lost 4 bases, J lost 1 base, and 2 bases stayed unmatched. CDR3 amino acids: CASSMGQGNTEAFF. The CDR3 region has the DNA TGCGCCAGCAGCATGGGACAGGGGAACACTGAAGCTTTCTTT.

This chain links TRBV5-1 with TRBJ1-1; D is ambiguous. The germline gives CDR1 SGHRS, CDR2 YFSETQ. The V and J ends lost 4 bases and 0 bases respectively, with 19 bases between them. The CDR3 runs to 17 residues. The CDR3 loop reads CASSPVGLGVMNTEAFF. In DNA, the CDR3 is TGCGCCAGCAGCCCTGTGGGGTTGGGTGTAATGAACACTGAAGCTTTCTTT.

CDR3 bases: TGTGCCAGCAGCCCGGGTCTGGGGAGGGAGACCCAGTACTTC. This encodes CASSPGLGRETQYF. This sequence joins TRBV2 and TRBJ2-5; tentative D call: TRBD2 (6 bases). This CDR3 is built from 14 residues. Between the trimmed V and J ends, which lost 6 bases and 5 bases, there was a span of 16 bases. The V gene's germline CDR1 is SNHLY and CDR2 FYNNEI.

The genes are TRBV28 and TRBJ1-1; 8 bases fit TRBD1. CDR1 and CDR2 (germline): MDHEN, SYDVKM. Germline trimming cut 9 bases from V and 5 bases from J; bases unmatched to any gene: 11. CDR3 length: 14 residues. CDR3 loop: CASRAGGSETEAFF. CDR3 coding DNA: TGTGCCAGTCGAGCAGGGGGCTCGGAGACTGAAGCTTTCTTT.

For this clone: Distinct nucleotide sequences in the sample also encode this CDR3. CDR3: CASSRTSQETQYF. For the CDR3, the DNA is TGCGCCAGCAGTAGGACCTCACAAGAGACCCAGTACTTC. The chain combines TRBV5-1 with TRBJ2-5; D not certain. Germline CDR1 is SGHRS and CDR2 is YFSETQ. This CDR3 is 13 amino acids long. V was shortened by 5 bases and J by 2 bases, with 10 bases between the two germline ends.

V and J are TRBV7-9 and TRBJ2-5; 9 bases match TRBD1. Germline lookup yields CDR1 SEHNR and CDR2 FQNEAQ (reference sequence). The CDR3 sequence is 14 residues long. The V and J ends lost 5 bases and 5 bases, in that order; junction bases with no gene match: 6. CDR3 amino acids: CASSPRTGAETQYF. The CDR3 DNA reads as TGTGCCAGCAGCCCACGGACAGGGGCTGAGACCCAGTACTTC.

The DNA of the CDR3 is TGCGCCAGCAGCTGGGGACAGGGGGGATACGAGCAGTACTTC. Translated: CASSWGQGGYEQYF. The chain uses TRBV5-1 and TRBJ2-7, with TRBD1 matching over 11 bases. The CDR3 is 14 amino acids. Trimming removed 3 bases from V and 4 bases from J; junction bases left unmatched: 3. CDR1 is SGHRS, CDR2 YFSETQ, per germline.

A word on this clone: The same CDR3 also results from other DNA sequences found in this sample. The rearrangement joins TRBV6-5 to TRBJ2-7, with 9 positions matching TRBD2. The V and J ends lost 0 bases and 7 bases, in that order; junction bases with no gene match: 4. Per the germline V gene, CDR1 is MNHEY and CDR2 is SVGAGI. This CDR3 region has 14 residues. CDR3 sequence (DNA): TGTGCCAGCAGTTACTCGCGGCGGGAGGGTGAGCAGTACTTC. This translates into CASSYSRREGEQYF.

The sample holds a few counts of this clone. The chain employs TRBV9 and TRBJ1-1, with 7 bases lining up with TRBD1. V shed 4 bases and J 4 bases; nucleotides not matched to a gene: 7. Germline-derived CDR1 and CDR2 are SGDLS and YYNGEE. CDR3 length: 14 residues. Here the CDR3 reads CASSKEGGVTEAFF. CDR3 DNA: TGTGCCAGCAGCAAGGAAGGGGGCGTCACTGAAGCTTTCTTT.

Only one count was recorded for this clone. The chain joins TRBV2 to TRBJ2-5, with D perhaps matching TRBD2 (6 bases). Deletions cut 5 bases from V and 5 bases from J, with 18 bases between. The length of the CDR3 is 15 residues. Germline CDR1 is SNHLY and CDR2 is FYNNEI. CDR3 residues: CASSYGTRVWETQYF. The CDR3, as DNA: TGTGCCAGCAGTTATGGGACTCGTGTATGGGAGACCCAGTACTTC.

CDR3 sequence: CASSLKTGQQETQYF. The CDR3 DNA sequence: TGTGCCAGCAGCTTAAAAACGGGACAGCAAGAGACCCAGTACTTC. This chain links TRBV11-3 with TRBJ2-5, with TRBD1 identical over 7 bases. This CDR3 is 15 amino acids long. Unmatched junction bases numbered 5, after V lost 2 bases and J lost 2 bases. Germline V CDR1 and CDR2: SGHNT, YENEEA.

For this clone: Just one base apart from a much larger clone, this may be a read error. This sequence joins TRBV30 and TRBJ1-6, with 11 bases lining up with TRBD1. CDR1 is GTSNPN and CDR2 is SVGIG in the germline V gene (reference sequence). J was trimmed by 8 bases and V by 5 bases; bases with no gene match: 2. This CDR3 has 13 amino acids. This CDR3 reads CAWAGQGDSPLHF. In nucleotides, the CDR3 is TGTGCCTGGGCGGGACAGGGGGATTCACCCCTCCACTTT. The whole variable domain, remainder taken from reference TRBV30 and TRBJ1-6, is SQTIHQWPATLVQPVGSPLSLECTVEGTSNPNLYWYRQAAGRGLQLLFYSVGIGQISSEVPQNLSASRPQDRQFILSSKKLLLSDSGFYLCAWAGQGDSPLHFGNGTRLTVT.